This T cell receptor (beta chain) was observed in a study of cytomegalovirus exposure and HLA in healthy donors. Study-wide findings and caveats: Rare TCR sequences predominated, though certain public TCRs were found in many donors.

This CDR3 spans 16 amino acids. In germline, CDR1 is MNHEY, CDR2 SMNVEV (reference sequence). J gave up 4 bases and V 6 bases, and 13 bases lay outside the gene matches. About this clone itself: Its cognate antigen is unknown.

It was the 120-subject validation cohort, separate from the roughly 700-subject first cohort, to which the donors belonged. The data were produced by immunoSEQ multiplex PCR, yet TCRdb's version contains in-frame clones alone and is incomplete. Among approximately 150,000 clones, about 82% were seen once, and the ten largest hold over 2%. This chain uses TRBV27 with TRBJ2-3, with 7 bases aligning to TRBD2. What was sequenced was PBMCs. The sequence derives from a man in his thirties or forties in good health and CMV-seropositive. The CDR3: CASSTPPGLISDTQYF. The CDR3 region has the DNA TGTGCCAGCAGCACACCACCGGGACTAATTTCAGATACGCAGTATTTT.